This T cell receptor (beta chain) was identified during a study of OX40 agonist ivuxolimab in advanced cancers. Overall study context: Those treated in dose escalation had hepatocellular carcinoma, melanoma, renal cell cancer or head and neck cancer.

The method was immunoSEQ multiplex PCR; TCRdb's version includes in-frame clones alone and lacks a portion of them. Here the sample spans roughly 60,000 clones, 80% to 90% being singletons. Germline V lookup: CDR1 SNHLY, CDR2 FYNNEI. Losses at the gene ends were 6 bases for V and 7 bases for J; bases not matched to a gene: 7. The CDR3 totals 15 residues. Findings and caveats of the study: At 0.1 to 3.0 mg/kg, clonal expansion of CD4+ and CD8+ blood T cells had occurred by week 6. There were, on average, more expanded clones in CD8+ T cells than in CD4+.

For this clone: The antigen is undetermined.

The rearrangement links TRBV2 to TRBJ2-1; TRBD1 matches 12 bases. The sample here was CD4+ or CD8+ T cells sorted from blood, taken in a trial of the OX40 agonist ivuxolimab. The source of this sequence is an adult with an advanced solid tumor such as melanoma, head and neck, liver or kidney cancer. The chain's CDR3 is CASRKGQGAKNEQFF. Here the CDR3 DNA reads TGTGCCAGCAGGAAGGGACAGGGGGCGAAGAATGAGCAGTTCTTC.